This T cell receptor (beta chain) derives from a study of T cell repertoires in cytomegalovirus infection. In the study overall: The public TCR beta signatures pointed to both CMV infection and matching HLA type. Study-wide results and limits: The cumulative frequency of public TCR beta families identified carriers of CMV plus the relevant HLA. Within the response measured ex vivo, HLA-C-restricted CMV-specific TCR beta clonotypes were dominant.

TCRdb re-called the reads through MiXCR, storing one row per CDR3 protein. In the table there are approximately 500,000 distinct CDR3 sequences, 11% of which are singletons. Regarding this clonotype: What it binds is unknown.

The sequenced sample was PBMCs. The sequence derives from a human donor in good health (CMV status not recorded). Some clones in this sample may be carry-over from other donors' samples.

The CDR3 here is CAISDQTQNTEAFF. CDR3 sequence (DNA): TGTGCCATCAGTGACCAGACTCAGAACACTGAAGCTTTCTTT. V usage is TRBV10-3 and J usage is TRBJ1-1; no clear D. Trimming shortened V by 3 bases and J by 1 base, and 9 bases separated the two germline ends. CDR3 length: 14 amino acids. Germline values: CDR1 ENHRY, CDR2 SYGVKD.